One sample yielded the 22 T cell receptor beta chains listed below, sequenced in a study of early T cells in non-severe SARS-CoV-2 infection. TCRdb analysed the 5' RACE reads with MiXCR anew, one entry per CDR3 protein. The table shows more than 55,000 distinct CDR3 sequences, with roughly an eighth occurring only once. Material: whole blood. The receptors stem from an adult who was a healthcare worker with PCR-confirmed SARS-CoV-2 infection or an uninfected control (not recorded which).

Ten or more counts support this clonotype. The chain uses TRBV30 and TRBJ1-1; D remains unclear. V lost 2 bases to trimming and J lost 6 bases, with 13 bases between them. Germline V gives CDR1 GTSNPN, CDR2 SVGIG (reference sequence). The CDR3 has 13 amino acids. The CDR3 sequence: CAWSSGFWAEAFF. The CDR3, as DNA: TGTGCCTGGAGTTCAGGTTTTTGGGCTGAAGCTTTCTTT. The variable domain in full, completed from reference TRBV30 and TRBJ1-1, reads SQTIHQWPATLVQPVGSPLSLECTVEGTSNPNLYWYRQAAGRGLQLLFYSVGIGQISSEVPQNLSASRPQDRQFILSSKKLLLSDSGFYLCAWSSGFWAEAFFGQGTRLTVV.

This clonotype was observed a handful of times. V and J are TRBV30 and TRBJ2-3; D is ambiguous. V lost 3 bases to trimming and J lost 5 bases, with 6 bases between them. This CDR3 is built from 11 residues. From germline, CDR1 is GTSNPN and CDR2 SVGIG (reference sequence). The CDR3 sequence is CAWRAEDTQYF. The DNA of the CDR3 is TGTGCCTGGAGAGCAGAAGATACGCAGTATTTT.

This clonotype was found a few times. This rearrangement joins TRBV7-9 to TRBJ2-7; 8 nucleotides match TRBD2. The V and J ends lost 5 bases and 0 bases, in that order; junction bases with no gene match: 6. The CDR3 extends over 15 amino acids. Germline CDR1 SEHNR, CDR2 FQNEAQ (reference sequence). CDR3 sequence (DNA): TGTGCCAGCAGCCCTACTAGCGGTAGCTCCTACGAGCAGTACTTC. Its translation is CASSPTSGSSYEQYF.

This clonotype was counted between two and nine times. The V call is TRBV2, the J call TRBJ1-1; perhaps TRBD1 as D (6 bases). Trimming removed 5 bases from V and 0 bases from J, with 16 bases in between. The germline CDR1 and CDR2 sequences are SNHLY and FYNNEI. The CDR3 covers 16 residues. Written as DNA, the CDR3 is TGTGCCAGCAGTCCACGGAGGCAGGGGATGAACACTGAAGCTTTCTTT. Translation gives CASSPRRQGMNTEAFF.

This clonotype was picked up many times. The V call is TRBV6-1, the J call TRBJ2-7; TRBD1 aligns across 10 bases. V lost 1 base, J lost 3 bases, and 9 bases stayed unmatched. The CDR3 runs 17 residues. The germline V gene encodes CDR1 MNHNS and CDR2 SASEGT. CDR3 region: CASSEVSAGTGVYEQYF. The CDR3 DNA is TGTGCCAGCAGTGAAGTTTCTGCCGGGACAGGGGTCTACGAGCAGTACTTC.

The chain carries TRBV5-4 and TRBJ1-4, with D perhaps matching TRBD1 (5 bases). V was trimmed by 0 bases and J by 1 base, leaving 13 bases between them. The length of the CDR3 is 17 residues. Germline values: CDR1 SGHNT, CDR2 YYREEE (reference sequence). The DNA of the CDR3 is TGTGCCAGCAGCTTGGCTATGCTCGGACAAACTAATGAAAAACTGTTTTTT. As protein: CASSLAMLGQTNEKLFF.

This clonotype was counted many times. The rearrangement joins TRBV11-2 to TRBJ2-1; D is uncertain. The CDR3 totals 14 residues. CDR1 and CDR2 (germline): SGHAT, FQNNGV. The V end lost 2 bases, the J end lost 4 bases, and 9 bases lay between the germline ends. The CDR3 loop reads CASSLIAGYNEQFF. For the CDR3, the DNA is TGTGCCAGCAGCTTAATCGCCGGGTACAATGAGCAGTTCTTC. Full variable domain (rest looked up from reference TRBV11-2 and TRBJ2-1): EAGVAQSPRYKIIEKRQSVAFWCNPISGHATLYWYQQILGQGPKLLIQFQNNGVVDDSQLPKDRFSAERLKGVDSTLKIQPAKLEDSAVYLCASSLIAGYNEQFFGPGTRLTVL.

The chain has TRBV30 and TRBJ2-7, with D perhaps matching TRBD1 (6 bases). The CDR3 contains 16 residues. V dropped 5 bases and J dropped 0 bases, with 20 bases sitting between them. The germline gives CDR1 GTSNPN, CDR2 SVGIG (reference sequence). The CDR3 loop is CAWVPPLGGNSYEQYF. The DNA of the CDR3 is TGTGCCTGGGTACCACCCCTAGGGGGTAACTCCTACGAGCAGTACTTC. Full variable domain (rest looked up from reference TRBV30 and TRBJ2-7): SQTIHQWPATLVQPVGSPLSLECTVEGTSNPNLYWYRQAAGRGLQLLFYSVGIGQISSEVPQNLSASRPQDRQFILSSKKLLLSDSGFYLCAWVPPLGGNSYEQYFGPGTRLTVT.

J is TRBJ2-1 and V is TRBV7-3; unclear D gene. Looked up from germline, CDR1 is SGHTA and CDR2 is FQGTGA. CDR3 length equals 12 residues. V lost 5 bases, J lost 9 bases, and 11 bases lay in between. The CDR3 DNA reads TGTGCCAGCAGCAAGGACCTCCGTGAGCAGTTCTTC. Protein: CASSKDLREQFF.

This clonotype was seen more than once but under ten times. The V and J genes are TRBV11-2 and TRBJ2-3, with 7 bases fitting TRBD2. Germline CDR1 SGHAT, CDR2 FQNNGV. The V segment lost 2 bases and the J segment 1 base; nucleotides outside the gene matches: 9. This CDR3 is built from 17 residues. CDR3 protein: CASSLLRTRIRTDTQYF. CDR3 coding DNA: TGTGCCAGCAGCTTATTACGGACTAGGATACGCACAGATACGCAGTATTTT.

This clonotype was counted a few times. The chain recombines TRBV20-1 with TRBJ1-5; tentatively, D is TRBD1 (5 bases). This CDR3 spans 14 amino acids. Germline CDR1 reads DFQATT; CDR2 reads SNEGSKA (reference sequence). Trimming removed 0 bases from V and 5 bases from J, with 11 bases in between. Here the CDR3 DNA reads TGCAGTGCTAGAGATACGGCAGGGCATCAGCCCCAGCATTTT. Translation: CSARDTAGHQPQHF.

This clonotype came up many times. The V and J genes are TRBV2 and TRBJ1-6; 12 nucleotides line up with TRBD1. Germline V gives CDR1 SNHLY, CDR2 FYNNEI. With V trimmed by 10 bases and J by 10 bases, 11 bases remained unmatched. This CDR3 comprises 15 residues. The CDR3 region has the DNA TGTGCCACCTCCGGGACAGGGGGCCGATCATCACCCCTCCACTTT. Translating gives CATSGTGGRSSPLHF.

This clonotype was picked up many times. The chain carries TRBV6-6 and TRBJ1-2, with no clear D. V was clipped by 2 bases and J by 10 bases, with 8 bases between them. Germline assignment: CDR1 MNHNY and CDR2 SVGAGI (reference sequence). The CDR3 sequence is 11 residues long. The CDR3 spells CASSYTDTYTF. The CDR3 DNA sequence: TGTGCCAGCAGTTACACAGATACCTACACCTTC.

The rearrangement links TRBV5-1 to TRBJ2-1, with TRBD2 identical over 7 bases. Germline CDR1 SGHRS, CDR2 YFSETQ. CDR3 length: 15 amino acids. V was clipped by 1 base and J by 4 bases; unmatched bases: 5. Here the CDR3 reads CASSLLAGLYNEQFF. CDR3 nucleotides: TGCGCCAGCAGCTTGTTAGCGGGCCTATACAATGAGCAGTTCTTC.

This clonotype has ten or more counts. This sequence joins TRBV20-1 and TRBJ1-5, with TRBD1 matching 7 bases. V lost 0 bases and J lost 4; bases outside the gene matches: 6. The CDR3 is made up of 15 amino acids. The V gene's germline CDR1 is DFQATT and CDR2 SNEGSKA (reference sequence). As DNA, the CDR3 is TGCAGTGCTAGAGATGGAGGGGGCTCTAATCAGCCCCAGCATTTT. Amino acids: CSARDGGGSNQPQHF.

This clonotype was seen repeatedly, ten times or more. The V gene is TRBV28, the J gene TRBJ1-2; 9 bases align to TRBD1. Germline assignment: CDR1 MDHEN and CDR2 SYDVKM. This CDR3 contains 13 residues. V was clipped by 7 bases and J by 8 bases; unmatched bases: 8. In DNA form, the CDR3 reads TGTGCCAGCACTCCGGGACAGGGATTGGGCTACACCTTC. Its translation: CASTPGQGLGYTF.

This clonotype came up many times. The chain is built from TRBV11-2 and TRBJ2-1, with D tentatively TRBD1 (5 bases). The CDR3 contains 12 residues. The germline V gene encodes CDR1 SGHAT and CDR2 FQNNGV. Trimming took 5 bases from V and 9 from J, leaving 11 bases between them. The CDR3 coding sequence is TGTGCCAGCAGCCTACGACAGATTGAGCAGTTCTTC. This sequence encodes CASSLRQIEQFF.

The table lists this clonotype with a few counts. The rearrangement links TRBV9 to TRBJ2-5; D call uncertain. V dropped 0 bases and J dropped 0 bases, with 18 bases sitting between them. The CDR3 is 18 amino acids. Germline loops: CDR1 SGDLS, CDR2 YYNGEE. The CDR3 coding sequence is TGTGCCAGCAGCGTAGGACCGTCTACAAAGAAGTACCAAGAGACCCAGTACTTC. This encodes CASSVGPSTKKYQETQYF. Full variable domain (remainder filled in from reference TRBV9 and TRBJ2-5): DSGVTQTPKHLITATGQRVTLRCSPRSGDLSVYWYQQSLDQGLQFLIQYYNGEERAKGNILERFSAQQFPDLHSELNLSSLELGDSALYFCASSVGPSTKKYQETQYFGPGTRLLVL.

In its sample, this clonotype was seen a few times. The chain couples TRBV7-2 to TRBJ2-3; a weak D match, TRBD2 (5 bases). The CDR3 is 14 amino acids. From germline, CDR1 is SGHTA and CDR2 FQGNSA. V lost 1 base and J lost 4, with 9 bases in between. CDR3 residues: CASSLGPGADTQYF. The DNA of the CDR3 is TGTGCCAGCAGCTTAGGACCCGGGGCAGATACGCAGTATTTT.

This clonotype was recorded a few times. J is TRBJ1-1 and V is TRBV10-1; D is unclear. Germline V gene sequence: CDR1 WNHNN, CDR2 SYGVQD (reference sequence). V was shortened by 2 bases and J by 1 base, with 5 bases between the two germline ends. This CDR3 contains 13 residues. DNA for the CDR3: TGCGCCAGCAGTGAGCCCGGGAACACTGAAGCTTTCTTT. It translates to CASSEPGNTEAFF.

The chain recombines TRBV27 with TRBJ2-7, with 8 bases that match TRBD2. With 3 bases clipped from V and 4 bases from J, the junction kept 5 bases outside the gene matches. The CDR3 sequence is 14 residues long. CDR1 is MNHEY, CDR2 SMNVEV, per germline (reference sequence). CDR3 amino acids: CASSFVSGGYEQYF. The DNA of the CDR3 is TGTGCCAGCAGTTTTGTAAGCGGGGGTTACGAGCAGTACTTC.

This clonotype was observed a handful of times. The chain recombines TRBV6-2 or TRBV6-3 with TRBJ2-2; D gene ambiguous. The V end was cut by 0 bases, the J end by 1 base, with 6 bases between. Germline CDR1 and CDR2: MNHEY and SVGEGT. The length of the CDR3 is 15 residues. Here the CDR3 reads CASSYSIWNTGELFF. In DNA, the CDR3 is TGTGCCAGCAGTTACTCGATTTGGAACACCGGGGAGCTGTTTTTT.